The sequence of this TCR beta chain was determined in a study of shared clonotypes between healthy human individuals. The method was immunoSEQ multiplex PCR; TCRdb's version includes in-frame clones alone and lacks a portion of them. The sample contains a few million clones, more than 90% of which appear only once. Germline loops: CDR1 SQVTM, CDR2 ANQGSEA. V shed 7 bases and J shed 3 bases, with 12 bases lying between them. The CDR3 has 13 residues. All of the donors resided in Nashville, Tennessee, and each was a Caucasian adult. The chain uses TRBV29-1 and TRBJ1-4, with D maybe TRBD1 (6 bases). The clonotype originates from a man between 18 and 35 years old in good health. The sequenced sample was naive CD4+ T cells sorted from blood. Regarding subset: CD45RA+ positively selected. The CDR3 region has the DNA TGCAGCGGACGGGACACCTCTAATGAAAAACTGTTTTTT. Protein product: CSGRDTSNEKLFF.